This T cell receptor (beta chain) was profiled in a study of blood T cell repertoires in COVID-19 (dated by TCRdb to 2019 to 2021). Regarding the study in general: Samples covering the acute and convalescent phases of COVID-19 were provided by collaborators in the United States, Italy and Spain. The samples were drawn from two sources: the first 160 participants of the ongoing ImmuneRACE study, and over 1,000 subjects contributed by 6 global collaborators. The dataset comprised deeply sampled blood TCRbeta repertoires from subjects exposed to, actively infected with, or recovered from COVID-19. The repertoires were released in a freely available public database intended as a resource for research on the immune response to SARS-CoV-2. HLA class I and class II types, where available, came from metadata supplied by the sample provider rather than from assay-based typing. The prospective study material was composed of cDNA or gDNA derived from T cells, B-cell-depleted T cells, or PBMCs. Sample metadata almost always included a de-identified subject ID, COVID-19 status, age in years and sex. Study-wide conclusions, independent of this receptor: The quantity of clinical and demographic metadata differed by source and by participant and was supplied without curation.

TCRbeta CDR3 regions were amplified from genomic DNA using the immunoSEQ Assay, a bias-controlled multiplex PCR. The original pipeline was this. The number of nucleated cells in each sample was estimated from the amplification of reference gene primers within the assay. To quantify the absolute abundance of each unique TCRbeta CDR3 rearrangement, sequence reads were collapsed and filtered. For each sample, productive Simpson clonality was calculated as the square root of Simpson's diversity index across productive rearrangements. The immuneACCESS repertoire file appears here via TCRdb, limited to in-frame rearrangements. These files lack a portion of the clones; in checked studies, under half of the deficit traces to unresolved V genes, and the cause of the others is not known. D and trimming come from the DNA, and the V and J calls and clone size come from that table. Here the sample has about 140,000 clones; about 82% occur a single time. Approximately 4.5% of the sample rests with the top ten.

The V end loses 4 bases and the J end loses 13 bases, and a stretch of 20 bases separates them. Sequences SGHRS (CDR1) and YFSETQ (CDR2) are obtained from the germline V gene. The CDR3, from cysteine to phenylalanine, totals 13 residues. The entry retains the CDR3 DNA only, 39 bases that are in frame from base 1. Whole blood was collected in K2EDTA tubes by collaborating institutions according to the institutions' own protocols. For TCRbeta analysis, collaborator samples were shipped as frozen whole blood, as isolated PBMCs, or as DNA extracted from either sample type. In the case of this clone: The specificity of this receptor is unknown. No clone much larger than this one lies a single base away; base qualities are absent.

Sequencing was carried out using peripheral blood. This TCR derives from a woman aged 80 or over with active or convalescent COVID-19. The rearrangement combines TRBV5-1 with TRBJ1-2, with an unclear D gene assignment. The CDR3 is CASSTTNAGSGTF. The sequenced DNA: TGCGCCAGCAGCACTACAAATGCGGGTTCGGGCACCTTC.